These 15 T cell receptor beta chains were sequenced from one sample in a study of control samples from healthy donors and cancer patients. Only in-frame clones appear in the TCRdb table, and some are missing; sequencing was by immunoSEQ multiplex PCR. The sample consists of some 80,000 clones, about 87% of them appearing once. The source material was PBMCs. The origin of the receptors is a woman aged 55 to 70 with head and neck cancer.

V gene TRBV6-6 combines with J gene TRBJ2-7; D gene ambiguous. The CDR3 extends over 13 amino acids. CDR1 and CDR2 from the germline V gene are MNHNY and SVGAGI (reference sequence). V gave up 1 base and J gave up 3 bases, with 7 bases separating them. CDR3 sequence reads: CASSYFGSYEQYF. The CDR3 nucleotides are TGTGCCAGCAGTTACTTTGGCAGCTACGAGCAGTACTTC.

The rearrangement uses TRBV20-1 and TRBJ2-3; unclear D gene. V was pared by 4 bases and J by 5 bases, with 4 bases between. CDR1 and CDR2 from the germline V gene are DFQATT and SNEGSKA (reference sequence). The length of the CDR3 is 10 residues. In DNA, the CDR3 is TGCAGTGCTACAAAAGATACGCAGTATTTT. Its translation is CSATKDTQYF.

This rearrangement joins TRBV19 to TRBJ2-3; TRBD2 matches 11 bases. V shed 4 bases, J shed 0 bases, and the junction held 9 bases outside the gene matches. In germline, CDR1 is LNHDA, CDR2 SQIVND (reference sequence). The CDR3 covers 18 residues. CDR3 coding DNA: TGTGCCAGTAGTAGAGCTAGCGGGAGGACTTCTAGCACAGATACGCAGTATTTT. This translates into CASSRASGRTSSTDTQYF.

The V and J genes are TRBV5-1 and TRBJ2-1; 7 bases are shared with TRBD1. The CDR3 loop spans 15 amino acids. Trimming at V came to 4 bases and at J to 5 bases, leaving 9 bases not matched to a gene. The germline gives CDR1 SGHRS, CDR2 YFSETQ. The DNA for the CDR3 is TGCGCCAGCAGCCCGGGACAGCCGTCGGACAATGAGCAGTTCTTC. Encoded protein: CASSPGQPSDNEQFF.

J is TRBJ2-7 and V is TRBV29-1; TRBD1 might be the D (5 bases). Trimming cost V 1 base and J 3 bases, with 7 bases left between them. The CDR3 is 12 residues long. Germline V lookup: CDR1 SQVTM, CDR2 ANQGSEA. The DNA for the CDR3 is TGCAGCGTTGAAGGGCAGGGCTACGAGCAGTACTTC. Translated: CSVEGQGYEQYF.

V gene TRBV19 combines with J gene TRBJ2-1; 14 bases line up with TRBD2. The CDR3 loop spans 21 amino acids. Trimming at V came to 7 bases and at J to 6 bases, leaving 23 bases not matched to a gene. Germline V CDR1 and CDR2: LNHDA, SQIVND (reference sequence). The CDR3 DNA sequence: TGTGCCAGTAAGGGGACTGGGACTAGCGGGAGTATTTTTTGGTCGGGCAATGAGCAGTTCTTC. Translating gives CASKGTGTSGSIFWSGNEQFF.

V and J are TRBV30 and TRBJ2-7; D ambiguous. CDR1 GTSNPN and CDR2 SVGIG come from the germline V gene (reference sequence). V was pared by 2 bases and J by 1 base, with 15 bases between. The CDR3 has 15 residues. CDR3 protein: CAWSPRARRSYEQYF. Written as DNA, the CDR3 is TGTGCCTGGAGTCCTCGGGCTAGAAGGTCCTACGAGCAGTACTTC.

This clone was found once. The chain couples TRBV29-1 to TRBJ1-4; possibly TRBD1 for D (5 bases). Per germline, CDR1 SQVTM and CDR2 ANQGSEA. V shed 6 bases and J shed 6 bases, with 11 bases lying between them. The CDR3 totals 12 residues. The CDR3 sequence is CSVSWGDEKLFF. The CDR3 nucleotides are TGCAGCGTGTCATGGGGGGATGAAAAACTGTTTTTT.

This chain connects TRBV7-9 to TRBJ1-6; D is perhaps TRBD1 (5 bases). The CDR3 runs 14 residues. The germline V gene has CDR1 SEHNR and CDR2 FQNEAQ (reference sequence). Trimming pared 0 bases from V and 8 bases from J, leaving 8 bases between. The DNA for the CDR3 is TGTGCCAGCAGCTTAGCGGGGACCCATTCACCCCTCCACTTT. Amino acid sequence: CASSLAGTHSPLHF.

The rearrangement links TRBV7-6 to TRBJ2-1; D may correspond to TRBD1 or TRBD2 (5 bases each). The CDR3 totals 16 residues. Trimming cost V 5 bases and J 5 bases, with 19 bases left between them. CDR1 SGHVS and CDR2 FNYEAQ come from the germline V gene. The DNA for the CDR3 is TGTGCCAGCAGCCCTGGGACCCCCGTTGGGCACAATGAGCAGTTCTTC. Translation gives CASSPGTPVGHNEQFF. The full variable domain, completed using reference TRBV7-6 and TRBJ2-1, is GAGVSQSPRYKVTKRGQDVALRCDPISGHVSLYWYRQALGQGPEFLTYFNYEAQQDKSGLPNDRFSAERPEGSISTLTIQRTEQRDSAMYRCASSPGTPVGHNEQFFGPGTRLTVL.

This rearrangement joins TRBV6-5 to TRBJ2-7; D possibly matches TRBD1 or TRBD2 (6 bases each). CDR1 is MNHEY, CDR2 SVGAGI, per germline. The CDR3 spans 14 residues. Trimming left V 10 bases short and J 4 bases short, with 20 bases between. CDR3 protein: CATNPGGGIYEQYF. The CDR3 region has the DNA TGTGCCACCAACCCTGGAGGGGGGATTTACGAGCAGTACTTC.

The chain is built from TRBV6-2 or TRBV6-3 and TRBJ2-3; no reliable D call. The CDR3 is made up of 20 amino acids. Germline V gene sequence: CDR1 MNHEY, CDR2 SVGEGT. V was clipped by 0 bases and J by 2 bases, with 24 bases between them. The CDR3 nucleotides are TGTGCCAGCAGTTACTCCAAAAACTTATTAAGCGAGAGGAACACAGATACGCAGTATTTT. This encodes CASSYSKNLLSERNTDTQYF.

The chain employs TRBV9 and TRBJ2-5; 9 positions match TRBD1. The ends lost 0 bases at V and 4 bases at J; junction bases unmatched: 4. Per germline, CDR1 SGDLS and CDR2 YYNGEE. This CDR3 contains 15 residues. In DNA form, the CDR3 reads TGTGCCAGCAGCGTAGGACAGGGGGTCCGAGAGACCCAGTACTTC. The encoded protein is CASSVGQGVRETQYF. Full variable domain (remainder filled in from reference TRBV9 and TRBJ2-5): DSGVTQTPKHLITATGQRVTLRCSPRSGDLSVYWYQQSLDQGLQFLIQYYNGEERAKGNILERFSAQQFPDLHSELNLSSLELGDSALYFCASSVGQGVRETQYFGPGTRLLVL.

The chain combines TRBV5-1 with TRBJ2-7; 7 nucleotides align to TRBD1. Per germline, CDR1 SGHRS and CDR2 YFSETQ. CDR3 length equals 14 residues. V lost 3 bases and J lost 1; bases outside the gene matches: 4. The DNA of the CDR3 is TGCGCCAGCAGCTACCAGACAGGGTCCTACGAGCAGTACTTC. Encoded protein: CASSYQTGSYEQYF.

This chain uses TRBV3-1 (or the pseudogene TRBV3-2) with TRBJ1-2; no definite D call. This CDR3 spans 14 amino acids. CDR1 is LGHDT, CDR2 YNNKEL, per germline (reference sequence). V dropped 0 bases and J dropped 4 bases, with 9 bases sitting between them. The CDR3 DNA follows: TGTGCCAGCAGCCAAGAATTCGCTTCCTATGGCTACACCTTC. Translating it yields CASSQEFASYGYTF.